This TCR beta chain appears in the sequencing data of a study of cytomegalovirus exposure and HLA in healthy donors. The study, taken as a whole, reports: Later, an analysis found that common viral pathogens appeared to be linked with several of the most significant clusters. A link between a missense DCLRE1C variant and TCR beta V- and J-gene trimming emerged from a later analysis.

PCR was performed using 60 Vbeta and 13 Jbeta primers. This table comes from immunoSEQ multiplex PCR, and its TCRdb copy is limited to in-frame clones, with some not included. The table includes about 150,000 clones, 60% to 80% detected once. About this clone itself: The antigen is unknown.

The CDR3 consists of 14 residues. Trimming at V came to 5 bases and at J to 2 bases, leaving 6 bases not matched to a gene. CDR1 is LNHNV and CDR2 is YYDKDF in the germline V gene (reference sequence). This chain links TRBV15 with TRBJ2-7; 7 nucleotides align to TRBD1. The sequencing input was PBMCs. The source of this sequence is a man aged 30 to 45 in good health and CMV-seropositive. The CDR3 here is CATSLGQGAYEQYF. Written as DNA, the CDR3 is TGTGCCACCAGCCTGGGGCAGGGGGCCTACGAGCAGTACTTC.